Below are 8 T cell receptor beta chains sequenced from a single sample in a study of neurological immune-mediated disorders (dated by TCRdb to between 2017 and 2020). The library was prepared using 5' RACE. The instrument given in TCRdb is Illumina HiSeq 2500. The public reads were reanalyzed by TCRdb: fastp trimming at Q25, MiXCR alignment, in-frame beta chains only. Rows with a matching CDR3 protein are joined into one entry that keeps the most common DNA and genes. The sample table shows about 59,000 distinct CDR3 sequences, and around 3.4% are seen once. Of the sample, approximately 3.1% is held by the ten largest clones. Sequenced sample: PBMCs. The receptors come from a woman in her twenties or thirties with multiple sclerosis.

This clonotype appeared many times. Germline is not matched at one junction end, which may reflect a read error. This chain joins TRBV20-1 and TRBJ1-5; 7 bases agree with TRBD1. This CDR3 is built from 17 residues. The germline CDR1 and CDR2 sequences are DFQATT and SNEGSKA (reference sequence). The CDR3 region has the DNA TGCAGTGCCACAGATGCGGGGAGGGGGCGAAACAATCAGCCCCAGAATTTT. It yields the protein CSATDAGRGRNNQPQNF.

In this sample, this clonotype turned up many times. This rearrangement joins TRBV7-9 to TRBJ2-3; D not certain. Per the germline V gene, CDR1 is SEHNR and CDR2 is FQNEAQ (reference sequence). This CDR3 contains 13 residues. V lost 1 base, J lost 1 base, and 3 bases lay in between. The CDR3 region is CASSLVGTDTQYF. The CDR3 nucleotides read TGTGCCAGCAGCTTAGTGGGCACAGATACGCAGTATTTT.

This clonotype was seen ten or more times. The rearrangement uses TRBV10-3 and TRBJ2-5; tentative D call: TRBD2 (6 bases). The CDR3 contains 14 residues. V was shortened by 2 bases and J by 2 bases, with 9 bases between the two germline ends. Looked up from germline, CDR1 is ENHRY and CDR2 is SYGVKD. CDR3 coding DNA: TGTGCCATCAGTGAGGGGGGGAATCAAGAGACCCAGTACTTC. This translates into CAISEGGNQETQYF.

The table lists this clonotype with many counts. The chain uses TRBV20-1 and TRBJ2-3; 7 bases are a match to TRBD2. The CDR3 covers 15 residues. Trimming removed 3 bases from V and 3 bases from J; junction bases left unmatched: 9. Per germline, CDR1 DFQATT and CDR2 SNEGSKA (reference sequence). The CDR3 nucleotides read TGCAGTGCTAGGCGTTGGGGGGGGATAACAGATACGCAGTATTTT. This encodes CSARRWGGITDTQYF.

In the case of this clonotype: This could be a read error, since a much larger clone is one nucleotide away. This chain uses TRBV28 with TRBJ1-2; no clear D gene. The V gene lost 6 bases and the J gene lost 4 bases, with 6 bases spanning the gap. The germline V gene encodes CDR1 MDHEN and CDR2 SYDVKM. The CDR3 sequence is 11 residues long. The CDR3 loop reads CASSISYGYTF. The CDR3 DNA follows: TGTGCCAGCAGCATCAGCTATGGCTACACCTTC.

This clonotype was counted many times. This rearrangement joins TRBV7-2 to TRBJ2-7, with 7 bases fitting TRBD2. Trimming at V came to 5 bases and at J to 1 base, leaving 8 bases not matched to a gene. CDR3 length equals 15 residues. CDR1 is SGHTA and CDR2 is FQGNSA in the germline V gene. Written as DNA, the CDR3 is TGTGCCAGCAGCGTGAGCGGGAAGGGATCCTACGAGCAGTACTTC. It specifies CASSVSGKGSYEQYF.

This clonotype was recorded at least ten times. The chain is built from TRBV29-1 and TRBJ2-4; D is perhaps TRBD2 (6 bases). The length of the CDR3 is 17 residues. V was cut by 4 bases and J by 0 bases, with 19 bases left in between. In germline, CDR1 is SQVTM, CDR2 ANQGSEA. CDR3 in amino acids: CSVVGDGGTLAKNIQYF. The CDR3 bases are TGCAGCGTTGTTGGAGATGGGGGGACTCTAGCCAAAAACATTCAGTACTTC.

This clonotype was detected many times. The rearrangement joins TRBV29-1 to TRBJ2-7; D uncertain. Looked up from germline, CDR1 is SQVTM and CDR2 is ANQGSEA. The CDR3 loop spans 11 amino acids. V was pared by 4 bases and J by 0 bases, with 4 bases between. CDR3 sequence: CSVVSSYEQYF. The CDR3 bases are TGCAGCGTTGTTAGCTCCTACGAGCAGTACTTC.